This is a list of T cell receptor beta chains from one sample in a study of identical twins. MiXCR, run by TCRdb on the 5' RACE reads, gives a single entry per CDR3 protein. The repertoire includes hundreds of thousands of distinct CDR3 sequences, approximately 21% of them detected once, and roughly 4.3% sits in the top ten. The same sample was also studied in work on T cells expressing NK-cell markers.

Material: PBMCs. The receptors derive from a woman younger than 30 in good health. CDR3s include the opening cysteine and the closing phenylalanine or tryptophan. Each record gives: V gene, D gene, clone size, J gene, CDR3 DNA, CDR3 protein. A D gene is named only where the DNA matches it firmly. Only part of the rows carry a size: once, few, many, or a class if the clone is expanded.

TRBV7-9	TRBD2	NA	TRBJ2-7	TGTGCCAGCAGCTTATTGGCTAGCGGGGACGAGCAGTACTTC	CASSLLASGDEQYF
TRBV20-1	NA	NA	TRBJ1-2	TGCAGTGCTAGGGGGATCTGGAGTGAGGGAATAACATACTATGGCTACACCTTC	CSARGIWSEGITYYGYTF
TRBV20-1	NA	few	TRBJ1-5	TGCAGTGCCCCTGAAGGGCAGCCGAATCAGCCCCAGCATTTT	CSAPEGQPNQPQHF
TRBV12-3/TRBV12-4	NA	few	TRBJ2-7	TGTGCCAGCAGGGGGACAAACTCCTACGAGCAGTACTTC	CASRGTNSYEQYF
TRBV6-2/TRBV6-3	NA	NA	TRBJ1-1	TGTGCCAGCAGTCCGATCGGGGGGTACGGCACTGAAGCTTTCTTT	CASSPIGGYGTEAFF
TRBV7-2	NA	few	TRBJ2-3	TGTGCCAGCAGCTTAGTGCCCTCTCTTAGAGGGACTCCCACAGATACGCAGTATTTT	CASSLVPSLRGTPTDTQYF
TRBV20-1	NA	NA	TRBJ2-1	TGCAGTGCAGGCCTTACCTCCTACAATGAGCAGTTCTTC	CSAGLTSYNEQFF
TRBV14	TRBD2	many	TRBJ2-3	TGTGCCAGCAGCCAAGAACGATTAGGACTAGCGGAAGATACGCAGTATTTT	CASSQERLGLAEDTQYF
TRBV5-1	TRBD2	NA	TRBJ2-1	TGCGCCAGCAGCTTTCTCCAAGCGGGGGGGCCTAATGAGCAGTTCTTC	CASSFLQAGGPNEQFF
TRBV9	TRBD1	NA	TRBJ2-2	TGTGCCAGCAGCGCGACAGGGGAAACCGGGGAGCTGTTTTTT	CASSATGETGELFF
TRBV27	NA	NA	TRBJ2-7	TGTGCCAGCAGTATGACAGGTTCCTACGAGCAGTACTTC	CASSMTGSYEQYF
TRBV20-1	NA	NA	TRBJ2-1	TGCAGTGCTAGAGCCAGCGGGAATGAGCAGTTCTTC	CSARASGNEQFF
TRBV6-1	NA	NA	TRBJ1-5	TGTGCCAGCAGTGATAGGAGAAAGGTTAATCAGCCCCAGCATTTT	CASSDRRKVNQPQHF
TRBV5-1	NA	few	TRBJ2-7	TGCGCCAGCAGGGAGGGATCGGGGACCTACGAGCAGTACTTC	CASREGSGTYEQYF
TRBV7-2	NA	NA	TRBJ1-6	TGTGCCAGCAGGACGACAGGAGGCCCGTCCAGATCACCCCTCCACTTT	CASRTTGGPSRSPLHF
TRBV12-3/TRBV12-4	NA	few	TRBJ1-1	TGTGCCAGCAGTTTAGCGGACGGCCGCGCTGAAGCTTTCTTT	CASSLADGRAEAFF
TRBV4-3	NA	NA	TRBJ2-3	TGCGCCAGCAGCACCAAGACAGCTAGCACAGATACGCAGTATTTT	CASSTKTASTDTQYF
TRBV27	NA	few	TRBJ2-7	TGTGCCAGCAGTACGGGACGGGTTTCCTACGAGCAGTACTTC	CASSTGRVSYEQYF
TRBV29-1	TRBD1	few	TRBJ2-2	TGCAGCGTTGGGGACAGGGGGACCGACGGGGAGCTGTTTTTT	CSVGDRGTDGELFF
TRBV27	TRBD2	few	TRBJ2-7	TGTGCCAGCAGTTTTCGGACTAGCGGGGGCAGATCCTACGAGCAGTACTTC	CASSFRTSGGRSYEQYF
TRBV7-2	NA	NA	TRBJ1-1	TGTGCCAGCAGCTCAGACAGGACTAGGGCTTTCTTT	CASSSDRTRAFF
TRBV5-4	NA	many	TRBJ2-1	TGTGCCAGCAGCTTTCCCGGGGACAATGAGCAGTTCTTC	CASSFPGDNEQFF
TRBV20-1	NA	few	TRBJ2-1	TGCAGTTCCTTATGGGGTGAGCAGTTCTTC	CSSLWGEQFF
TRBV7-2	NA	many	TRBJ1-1	TGTGCCAGCAGCTTAATCAGGGAAGCTTTCTTT	CASSLIREAFF
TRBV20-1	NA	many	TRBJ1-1	TGCAGTGCTAGTACCGGGACAATCCTTAACACTGAAGCTTTCTTT	CSASTGTILNTEAFF
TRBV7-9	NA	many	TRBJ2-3	TGTGCCAGCAGCTTGGCGGTAACCACAGATACGCAGTATTTT	CASSLAVTTDTQYF
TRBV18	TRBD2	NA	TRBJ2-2	TGTGCCAGCTCACCGACTAGCGGACCAGGCAGGGAGCTGTTTTTT	CASSPTSGPGRELFF